A selection of T cell receptor beta chains follows, all from one sample in a study of control samples from healthy donors and cancer patients. Profiling relied on immunoSEQ multiplex PCR, and the TCRdb table lists in-frame clones only, not all of them. The table has around 90,000 clones, about 84% seen once. The sequenced sample was blood. The receptors shown here come from a woman in her thirties or forties in good health. Both conserved end residues are part of each CDR3. The D gene is left open where the match is weak. Clone size is shown for a subset of rows, as once, few, many or a class of expanded clone.

j_gene: TRBJ1-5; abundance: NA; v_gene: TRBV19; d_gene: TRBD1; CDR3aa: CASSGTRTGGQPQHF; CDR3nt: TGTGCCAGTAGTGGAACCAGGACAGGGGGACAGCCCCAGCATTTT
j_gene: TRBJ2-1; abundance: few; v_gene: TRBV25-1; d_gene: NA; CDR3aa: CASTWYNEQFF; CDR3nt: TGTGCCAGCACTTGGTACAATGAGCAGTTCTTC
j_gene: TRBJ2-3; abundance: NA; v_gene: TRBV19; d_gene: TRBD2; CDR3aa: CASRGGNTDTQYF; CDR3nt: TGTGCCAGTAGGGGGGGGAACACAGATACGCAGTATTTT
j_gene: TRBJ1-2; abundance: NA; v_gene: TRBV5-6; d_gene: NA; CDR3aa: CASSVWEGAGYGYTF; CDR3nt: TGTGCCAGCAGCGTCTGGGAGGGAGCGGGCTATGGCTACACCTTC
j_gene: TRBJ1-2; abundance: NA; v_gene: TRBV18; d_gene: TRBD1; CDR3aa: CASSPTGQGWDGYTF; CDR3nt: TGTGCCAGCTCACCGACGGGACAGGGATGGGATGGCTACACCTTC
j_gene: TRBJ2-5; abundance: NA; v_gene: TRBV7-2; d_gene: NA; CDR3aa: CASSLVFGETQYF; CDR3nt: TGTGCCAGCAGCTTAGTATTCGGGGAGACCCAGTACTTC
j_gene: TRBJ2-1; abundance: NA; v_gene: TRBV7-2; d_gene: NA; CDR3aa: CASSSPEQYNEQFF; CDR3nt: TGTGCCAGCAGCTCCCCGGAACAATACAATGAGCAGTTCTTC
j_gene: TRBJ2-7; abundance: NA; v_gene: TRBV30; d_gene: NA; CDR3aa: CAWSTSRGLYEQYF; CDR3nt: TGTGCCTGGAGTACCTCCAGGGGCCTCTACGAGCAGTACTTC
j_gene: TRBJ2-4; abundance: NA; v_gene: TRBV2; d_gene: NA; CDR3aa: CASTPRVAKNIQYF; CDR3nt: TGTGCCAGCACCCCCCGGGTAGCCAAAAACATTCAGTACTTC
j_gene: TRBJ1-2; abundance: NA; v_gene: TRBV6-5; d_gene: NA; CDR3aa: CASSPLGAREGYTF; CDR3nt: TGTGCCAGCAGTCCCTTAGGGGCGCGGGAGGGCTACACCTTC
j_gene: TRBJ2-1; abundance: NA; v_gene: TRBV19; d_gene: TRBD1; CDR3aa: CASSSLGTVANEQFF; CDR3nt: TGTGCCAGTAGTTCATTGGGGACAGTCGCCAATGAGCAGTTCTTC
j_gene: TRBJ1-6; abundance: NA; v_gene: TRBV1; d_gene: NA; CDR3aa: CTSSQDGDPRTGRNSPLHF; CDR3nt: TGCACCAGCAGCCAAGATGGGGACCCGAGGACAGGTCGTAATTCACCCCTCCACTTT
j_gene: TRBJ2-3; abundance: NA; v_gene: TRBV3-1/TRBV3-2; d_gene: TRBD1; CDR3aa: CASSQVISGTGTTDTQYF; CDR3nt: TGTGCCAGCAGCCAAGTTATCTCCGGGACAGGGACCACAGATACGCAGTATTTT
j_gene: TRBJ1-6; abundance: once; v_gene: TRBV6-6; d_gene: NA; CDR3aa: CASSSGLVYNSPLHF; CDR3nt: TGTGCCAGCAGTTCCGGGCTGGTCTATAATTCACCCCTCCACTTT
j_gene: TRBJ1-1; abundance: NA; v_gene: TRBV15; d_gene: TRBD1; CDR3aa: CASGQGRTEAFF; CDR3nt: TGTGCCAGCGGACAGGGTAGGACTGAAGCTTTCTTT
j_gene: TRBJ1-4; abundance: NA; v_gene: TRBV18; d_gene: NA; CDR3aa: CASSTGSEKLFF; CDR3nt: TGTGCCAGCTCAACAGGGTCTGAAAAACTGTTTTTT
j_gene: TRBJ2-6; abundance: NA; v_gene: TRBV10-3; d_gene: NA; CDR3aa: CAISESNNPSGANVLTF; CDR3nt: TGTGCCATCAGTGAGTCGAATAATCCCTCTGGGGCCAACGTCCTGACTTTC
j_gene: TRBJ2-1; abundance: NA; v_gene: TRBV6-2/TRBV6-3; d_gene: TRBD2; CDR3aa: CASSYSGLAGVSYNEQFF; CDR3nt: TGTGCCAGCAGTTACTCGGGACTAGCGGGGGTTTCCTACAATGAGCAGTTCTTC
j_gene: TRBJ2-5; abundance: NA; v_gene: TRBV5-1; d_gene: NA; CDR3aa: CASSLVQGSQETQYF; CDR3nt: TGCGCCAGCAGCTTGGTTCAGGGTTCTCAAGAGACCCAGTACTTC
j_gene: TRBJ1-1; abundance: NA; v_gene: TRBV6-5; d_gene: TRBD1; CDR3aa: CASSSLGQGYTEAFF; CDR3nt: TGTGCCAGCAGCTCTTTAGGACAGGGGTACACTGAAGCTTTCTTT
j_gene: TRBJ1-1; abundance: NA; v_gene: TRBV6-5; d_gene: TRBD1; CDR3aa: CASSSRTGFIEAFF; CDR3nt: TGTGCCAGCAGTTCGAGGACAGGGTTCATTGAAGCTTTCTTT
j_gene: TRBJ2-7; abundance: once; v_gene: TRBV5-1; d_gene: TRBD2; CDR3aa: CASSEGLAGAYEQYF; CDR3nt: TGCGCCAGCAGCGAGGGACTAGCGGGGGCCTACGAGCAGTACTTC
j_gene: TRBJ2-3; abundance: NA; v_gene: TRBV7-2; d_gene: TRBD2; CDR3aa: CASKAGVWADTQYF; CDR3nt: TGTGCCAGCAAGGCGGGAGTCTGGGCAGATACGCAGTATTTT
j_gene: TRBJ2-4; abundance: once; v_gene: TRBV2; d_gene: NA; CDR3aa: CASSEGGLAGPNIQYF; CDR3nt: TGTGCCAGCAGTGAGGGGGGTCTGGCGGGCCCAAACATTCAGTACTTC
j_gene: TRBJ1-1; abundance: NA; v_gene: TRBV9; d_gene: NA; CDR3aa: CASSEGSNTEAFF; CDR3nt: TGTGCCAGCAGCGAGGGGTCGAACACTGAAGCTTTCTTT
j_gene: TRBJ2-3; abundance: NA; v_gene: TRBV2; d_gene: NA; CDR3aa: CASSEYQGSADTQYF; CDR3nt: TGTGCCAGCAGTGAATATCAGGGTTCGGCAGATACGCAGTATTTT
j_gene: TRBJ2-7; abundance: NA; v_gene: TRBV6-5; d_gene: NA; CDR3aa: CASSARQAIEQYF; CDR3nt: TGTGCCAGCAGCGCCAGACAGGCTATAGAGCAGTACTTC